These T cell receptor beta chains were read from a single sample in a study of T cell responses to AZD1222 COVID-19 vaccine. Sequencing was performed with immunoSEQ multiplex PCR; in TCRdb, only in-frame clones are kept and a portion is missing. This sample has about 150,000 clones; approximately 86% occur once, and the top ten carry under 5.5%. The sample was peripheral blood, taken 28 days after the second dose of the MenACWY control vaccine. Receptors were obtained from an adult who received the MenACWY meningococcal vaccine as a control. CDR3s include the opening cysteine and the closing phenylalanine or tryptophan. A D gene is named only where the DNA matches it firmly. Only part of the rows carry a size: once, few, many, or a class if the clone is expanded.

.	.	TRBJ1-1	TRBV13	15	TGTGCCAGCAGCTCCCGGCCCAATGGAGCCACTGAAGCTTTCTTT	CASSSRPNGATEAFF
once	.	TRBJ2-6	TRBV13	15	TGTGCCAGCAGCTTGAACGAACCTGGGGCCAACGTCCTGACTTTC	CASSLNEPGANVLTF
.	.	TRBJ1-5	TRBV12-3/TRBV12-4	12	TGTGCCAGCAGTTTCGAGGGTTCGACCCAGCATTTT	CASSFEGSTQHF
few	.	TRBJ1-3	TRBV28	17	TGTGCCAGCAGTTTAAGGCGGAGAACAAGCTCTGGAAACACCATATATTTT	CASSLRRRTSSGNTIYF
.	.	TRBJ1-2	TRBV24-1	14	TGTGCCACCAGTGATGCCGAAGTCCGGTATGGCTACACCTTC	CATSDAEVRYGYTF
.	.	TRBJ2-5	TRBV5-1	12	TGCGCCAGCAGCTTGAGCCAAGAGACCCAGTACTTC	CASSLSQETQYF
.	.	TRBJ2-1	TRBV18	13	TGTGCCAGCTCAGGCGGACGAAACAATGAGCAGTTCTTC	CASSGGRNNEQFF
.	TRBD1	TRBJ2-5	TRBV7-3	13	TGTGCCAGCAGCACTTCAGGGGGAGAGACCCAGTACTTC	CASSTSGGETQYF
.	TRBD1	TRBJ1-3	TRBV7-3	18	TGTGCCAGCAGCCCGGGGACAGGTTCCCACTCTCGGGGAAACACCATATATTTT	CASSPGTGSHSRGNTIYF
.	.	TRBJ2-1	TRBV20-1	11	TGCAGTGCTAGGGGACACAATGAGCAGTTCTTC	CSARGHNEQFF
.	TRBD1	TRBJ2-7	TRBV9	15	TGTGCCAGCAGCGTAGGAGACAGGGGGCTGGCCGAGCAGTACTTC	CASSVGDRGLAEQYF
.	.	TRBJ2-1	TRBV21-1	17	TGTGCCAGCAGCAAAGGGCAACTAGCGGGAGAAACTAACGAGCAGTTCTTC	CASSKGQLAGETNEQFF
once	.	TRBJ2-3	TRBV15	15	TGTGCCACCAGCAGAGGATCTAGGGTCCCAGATACGCAGTATTTT	CATSRGSRVPDTQYF
.	.	TRBJ2-2	TRBV7-2	14	TGTGCCAGCAACCTCGACGGAGACACCGGGGAGCTGTTTTTT	CASNLDGDTGELFF
.	TRBD1	TRBJ2-2	TRBV13	15	TGTGCCAGCAGCTTAGGCGGCAGGGGGCCCGGGGAGCTGTTTTTT	CASSLGGRGPGELFF
.	.	TRBJ2-7	TRBV16	14	TGTGCCAGCAGTCGGCGACGGGATGGCTACGAGCAGTACTTC	CASSRRRDGYEQYF
few	TRBD1	TRBJ2-2	TRBV6-6	14	TGTGCCAGCAGTCTAGGGACAGTGACCGGGGAGCTGTTTTTT	CASSLGTVTGELFF
.	.	TRBJ1-1	TRBV29-1	13	TGCAGCGTCCAAGACGGGACGGGCACTGAAGCTTTCTTT	CSVQDGTGTEAFF
.	.	TRBJ1-5	TRBV5-8	13	TGTGCCAGCATTTTCAGCGTGGGGCAGCCCCAGCATTTT	CASIFSVGQPQHF
.	TRBD1	TRBJ1-2	TRBV30	13	TGTGCCTGGAGTACAGGGGCCAGCTATGGCTACACCTTC	CAWSTGASYGYTF
.	TRBD2	TRBJ2-2	TRBV4-2	15	TGTGCCAGCAGCCAAGATGCGGGGGTTACCGGGGAGCTGTTTTTT	CASSQDAGVTGELFF
once	TRBD1	TRBJ2-1	TRBV6-5	15	TGTGCCAGCAGTTACGGGGACAGAGACTACAATGAGCAGTTCTTC	CASSYGDRDYNEQFF
.	.	TRBJ2-5	TRBV7-8	10	TGTGCCAGCAGCCTAGAGACCCAGTACTTC	CASSLETQYF
.	.	TRBJ1-1	TRBV27	15	TGTGCCAGCAGTCAAGGGACGACAGGAGGCACTGAAGCTTTCTTT	CASSQGTTGGTEAFF
.	TRBD2	TRBJ2-1	TRBV5-4	16	TGTGCCAGCAGCTTGGCCAAACTAGCGGGAGGCAATGAGCAGTTCTTC	CASSLAKLAGGNEQFF
.	.	TRBJ1-5	TRBV6-5	15	TGTGCCAGCAGACCCCCGGGGGAGGGCAATCAGCCCCAGCATTTT	CASRPPGEGNQPQHF
.	TRBD1	TRBJ1-4	TRBV7-2	14	TGTGCCAGCAGCCTAGACAGGGGGCGTGAAAAACTGTTTTTT	CASSLDRGREKLFF
.	.	TRBJ2-3	TRBV27	15	TGTGCCAGCAGTTTACGGGGGAGGGGGACAGATACGCAGTATTTT	CASSLRGRGTDTQYF
.	.	TRBJ1-4	TRBV12-3/TRBV12-4	13	TGTGCCAGCAGTTTCACCGGGTATGAAAAACTGTTTTTT	CASSFTGYEKLFF
.	TRBD2	TRBJ2-3	TRBV20-1	18	TGCAGTGCTAGTCCCCTAGCGGGAGCGGAAATTGACACAGATACGCAGTATTTT	CSASPLAGAEIDTDTQYF
.	.	TRBJ2-7	TRBV28	13	TGTGCCAGCAGTTTAAGTGGGGCCTACGAGCAGTACTTC	CASSLSGAYEQYF
.	TRBD1	TRBJ2-7	TRBV7-3	16	TGTGCCAGCAGCCGCACCGGCGGGCAGGGGGCCTACGAGCAGTACTTC	CASSRTGGQGAYEQYF
.	.	TRBJ1-4	TRBV5-6	15	TGTGCCAGCAGCTCGACGGGTGCAACTAATGAAAAACTGTTTTTT	CASSSTGATNEKLFF
.	.	TRBJ2-1	TRBV30	16	TGTGCCTGGACGAGGGGACAAAAGAATTTCTACAATGAGCAGTTCTTC	CAWTRGQKNFYNEQFF
.	.	TRBJ1-6	TRBV2	15	TGTGCCAGCAGGCTGGACAGCTCCTATAATTCACCCCTCCACTTT	CASRLDSSYNSPLHF
.	.	TRBJ2-7	TRBV9	15	TGTGCCAGCAGCCCCCACAGGACAGCGAATCAGGAGCAGTACTTC	CASSPHRTANQEQYF
.	TRBD2	TRBJ2-1	TRBV2	15	TGTGCCAGCAAGACCGGGACTAGCGGGAGTTGGGAGCAGTTCTTC	CASKTGTSGSWEQFF
.	.	TRBJ1-1	TRBV19	14	TGTGCCAGTAGTATGGGTTACAGGTCAAACGAAGCTTTCTTT	CASSMGYRSNEAFF
.	.	TRBJ2-1	TRBV6-6	15	TGTGCCAGCAGTCCCGGGACTGTTTCCTACAATGAGCAGTTCTTC	CASSPGTVSYNEQFF
.	.	TRBJ1-4	TRBV3-1/TRBV3-2	15	TGTGCCAGCAGCCGAGAGGGTGCAACTAATGAAAAACTGTTTTTT	CASSREGATNEKLFF
.	.	TRBJ2-1	TRBV7-2	15	TGTGCCAGCAGGCTTTCCGGGAGTTTCAGAGATGAGCAGTTCTTC	CASRLSGSFRDEQFF
.	TRBD2	TRBJ2-1	TRBV9	13	TGTGCCAGCAGCAGGACTAGCTACAATGAGCAGTTCTTC	CASSRTSYNEQFF
.	.	TRBJ1-2	TRBV2	14	TGTGCCAGCAGTAACCAAATCCACGGGGGTGGCTACACCTTC	CASSNQIHGGGYTF
.	TRBD1	TRBJ2-5	TRBV14	14	TGTGCCAGCAGCCGAGACAGGGCCCAAGAGACCCAGTACTTC	CASSRDRAQETQYF
.	TRBD1	TRBJ1-1	TRBV5-1	14	TGCGCCAGCAGCTTGTCGGGACAGCATACTGAAGCTTTCTTT	CASSLSGQHTEAFF
.	.	TRBJ1-1	TRBV2	11	TGTGCCAGCAGTAGGGTGTATGAAGCTTTCTTT	CASSRVYEAFF
.	.	TRBJ1-1	TRBV21-1	14	TGTGCCAGCAGAGGGACAGGTGCGAACACTGAAGCTTTCTTT	CASRGTGANTEAFF
.	.	TRBJ1-2	TRBV3-1/TRBV3-2	12	TGTGCCAGCAGCCAAGATGCCGGGGGCTACACCTTC	CASSQDAGGYTF
.	.	TRBJ2-3	TRBV29-1	11	TGCAGCGTTGAAAGTTTAGATACGCAGTATTTT	CSVESLDTQYF
.	TRBD1	TRBJ2-2	TRBV4-3	15	TGCGCCAGCAGCCAAGAGACAGGGGGGGTCGGGGAGCTGTTTTTT	CASSQETGGVGELFF
.	TRBD1	TRBJ1-6	TRBV30	14	TGTGCCTGGAGGGGACAGGCTCTTAATTCACCCCTCCACTTT	CAWRGQALNSPLHF
few	.	TRBJ2-7	TRBV4-1	18	TGCGCCAGCAGCCAAGGCCTTCTTCGTAGGGATGCCTCCTACGAGCAGTACTTC	CASSQGLLRRDASYEQYF